One sample yielded the 9 T cell receptor beta chains listed below, sequenced in a study of blood T cell repertoires in COVID-19 (dated by TCRdb to about 2020). The library was made by the immunoSEQ multiplex PCR assay. The clones in this table, taken by TCRdb from immuneACCESS, are in-frame only. Not every clone is retained; where verified, under half of the shortfall comes from an unresolved V gene, and the cause of the rest is unknown. For this sample the table gives nearly 70,000 clones, of which more than 70% were detected only once. The ten largest clones take up roughly 6.7% of the sample. The material sequenced was peripheral blood. Every receptor here comes from a woman between 70 and 85 years old with acute or convalescent COVID-19.

V gene TRBV6-1 combines with J gene TRBJ1-3, with 7 bases fitting TRBD1. Germline values: CDR1 MNHNS, CDR2 SASEGT. This CDR3 is built from 17 residues. The J segment lost 3 bases and the V segment lost 4 bases, leaving 12 bases of the junction unmatched. CDR3 nucleotide sequence: TGTGCCAGCAGTGCTATACGAGGGACAGCGCGTGGAAACACCATATATTTT. Its translation is CASSAIRGTARGNTIYF.

A single count supports this clone. The rearrangement uses TRBV27 and TRBJ1-5; TRBD1 agrees at 7 bases. Germline CDR1 reads MNHEY; CDR2 reads SMNVEV (reference sequence). The length of the CDR3 is 14 residues. The V segment lost 3 bases and the J segment 4 bases; nucleotides outside the gene matches: 3. The CDR3 is CASSFGTDNQPQHF. The DNA of the CDR3 is TGTGCCAGCAGTTTCGGGACAGATAATCAGCCCCAGCATTTT.

V gene TRBV3-1 (or the pseudogene TRBV3-2) combines with J gene TRBJ1-2; 9 bases match TRBD1. Germline CDR1 LGHDT, CDR2 YNNKEL (reference sequence). The CDR3 is made up of 13 amino acids. V was clipped by 4 bases and J by 6 bases; unmatched bases: 3. Here the CDR3 DNA reads TGTGCCAGCAGCCGGGGACAGGGTAATGGCTACACCTTC. Its translation: CASSRGQGNGYTF.

This clone was seen once. This chain links TRBV28 with TRBJ2-3; 13 bases line up with TRBD2. The CDR3 runs to 19 residues. The trim removed 4 bases at V and 0 bases at J, leaving 10 bases unmatched. Germline CDR1 reads MDHEN; CDR2 reads SYDVKM. The chain's CDR3 is CASSSPTSGRPQSTDTQYF. The CDR3 bases are TGTGCCAGCAGTTCCCCGACTAGCGGGAGGCCCCAGAGCACAGATACGCAGTATTTT.

This clone was counted only a few times. The chain links TRBV4-3 to TRBJ1-1; D ambiguous. The CDR3 covers 15 residues. CDR1 LGHNA and CDR2 YSLEER come from the germline V gene. Deletions cut 4 bases from V and 1 base from J, with 13 bases between. In DNA, the CDR3 is TGCGCCAGCAGCCCCCTGGCGGTTCCGAACACTGAAGCTTTCTTT. The encoded protein is CASSPLAVPNTEAFF.

The V call is TRBV12-3 or TRBV12-4, the J call TRBJ1-1; D may be TRBD1 (5 bases). The CDR3 is made up of 11 amino acids. V lost 6 bases to trimming and J lost 10 bases, with 12 bases between them. The DNA of the CDR3 is TGTGCCAGCAGCCTTGTGGGGCGAGCTTTCTTT. Translation gives CASSLVGRAFF.

The V call is TRBV29-1, the J call TRBJ2-2; the D gene is possibly TRBD1 (5 bases). CDR1 is SQVTM and CDR2 is ANQGSEA in the germline V gene. V gave up 7 bases and J gave up 4 bases, with 13 bases separating them. The CDR3 has 13 residues. The CDR3 here is CSGRQMGTGELFF. CDR3 in DNA: TGCAGCGGTAGACAGATGGGCACCGGGGAGCTGTTTTTT.

The chain couples TRBV9 to TRBJ1-3, with 8 bases lining up with TRBD1. The V segment lost 9 bases and the J segment 0 bases; nucleotides outside the gene matches: 8. CDR1 and CDR2 (germline): SGDLS, YYNGEE. This CDR3 is built from 15 residues. The CDR3: CAIPPGQASGNTIYF. DNA for the CDR3: TGTGCCATCCCCCCGGGACAGGCCTCTGGAAACACCATATATTTT.

The chain couples TRBV5-1 to TRBJ2-3, with 9 bases that match TRBD1. The germline V gene encodes CDR1 SGHRS and CDR2 YFSETQ. This CDR3 spans 14 amino acids. J gave up 4 bases and V 7 bases, and 7 bases lay outside the gene matches. CDR3 loop: CASQSTGGPDTQYF. The CDR3 DNA sequence: TGCGCCAGCCAATCGACAGGGGGTCCAGATACGCAGTATTTT.